This paragraph reports one T cell receptor beta chain. No antigen is known for it. Once RNA had been extracted, it was reverse transcribed into cDNA to act as the sequencing template. Repertoires were generated with immunoSEQ multiplex PCR, while TCRdb's copy carries only in-frame clones and drops some. The sample holds about 190,000 clones, 50% to 75% seen once. The entry originates in a study of CD8+ T cells in alopecia areata. Germline lookup yields CDR1 SQVTM and CDR2 ANQGSEA. The CDR3 runs 14 residues. The V gene lost 4 bases and the J gene lost 1 base, with 12 bases spanning the gap. Alopecia areata patients gave lesional scalp punch biopsies and peripheral blood samples. Findings and limits, study-wide: Especially in alopecia totalis/universalis, lesional scalp showed greater clonality than normal scalp did.

The receptor was isolated from a human donor with alopecia areata. The specimen was CD4+ T cells sorted from blood, collected at week 0. The chain uses TRBV29-1 and TRBJ2-3; TRBD2 might be the D (6 bases). The CDR3 here is CSVAGGDGTDTQYF. DNA of the CDR3: TGCAGCGTTGCCGGCGGGGACGGCACAGATACGCAGTATTTT.